The present TCR beta chain was sequenced within a study of T-cell memory formation after mild COVID-19. TCRdb fed the 5' RACE reads into MiXCR, producing one record per CDR3 protein. Here the sample spans around 390,000 distinct CDR3 sequences, more than 15% being singletons. Ten or more counts support this clonotype. What it binds is not known. Findings of the study overall: Clones shrinking between day 15 and 85 showed a balanced CD4/CD8 split, and those that grew later tilted toward CD4+.

CDR1 and CDR2 (germline): MDHEN, SYDVKM. V gave up 3 bases and J gave up 8 bases; unmatched junction bases: 5. The CDR3 covers 15 residues. The chain carries TRBV28 and TRBJ2-1; TRBD2 aligns across 12 bases. Specimen: PBMCs or a T cell subset sorted from them (not recorded which). This sequence originates from a man aged 18 to 29 who had mild COVID-19 (a few samples of this study predate the infection). Cell type and time point are not known. The CDR3 is CASSFLAGGLYEQFF. The CDR3 nucleotides read TGTGCCAGCAGTTTCCTAGCGGGGGGGCTCTATGAGCAGTTCTTC.